Following are 6 T cell receptor beta chains from one sample sequenced in a study of shared T cell receptors in the human thymus. TCRdb keeps only in-frame clones here, not all; method: immunoSEQ multiplex PCR. This sample has around 340,000 clones; 95% occur once, and the top ten carry roughly 0.02%. The sequenced sample was thymocytes. These receptors were taken from a human donor.

V is TRBV28 and J is TRBJ2-7; D perhaps matches TRBD1 (6 bases). Germline values: CDR1 MDHEN, CDR2 SYDVKM. Trimming cost V 2 bases and J 2 bases, with 19 bases left between them. The CDR3 totals 17 residues. The CDR3 sequence is CASSLGTGRYSPYEQYF. The CDR3 DNA reads as TGTGCCAGCAGTTTAGGTACAGGGAGATATTCCCCCTACGAGCAGTACTTC.

This clone was found once. The genes are TRBV30 and TRBJ2-7; TRBD2 agrees at 9 bases. The length of the CDR3 is 15 residues. Looked up from germline, CDR1 is GTSNPN and CDR2 is SVGIG (reference sequence). V shed 1 base and J 4 bases; nucleotides not matched to a gene: 8. CDR3 DNA sequence: TGTGCCTGGAGTGGGGCCCGACTAGCGGCTTACGAGCAGTACTTC. As protein: CAWSGARLAAYEQYF. The full variable domain, in which reference TRBV30 and TRBJ2-7 provide the parts outside the CDR3, is SQTIHQWPATLVQPVGSPLSLECTVEGTSNPNLYWYRQAAGRGLQLLFYSVGIGQISSEVPQNLSASRPQDRQFILSSKKLLLSDSGFYLCAWSGARLAAYEQYFGPGTRLTVT.

This chain connects TRBV5-1 to TRBJ2-5; D is undetermined. Trimming took 0 bases from V and 6 from J, leaving 6 bases between them. Germline CDR1 reads SGHRS; CDR2 reads YFSETQ. The CDR3 runs 12 residues. The CDR3 nucleotides read TGCGCCAGCAGCTTGGGATTAAAGACCCAGTACTTC. It specifies CASSLGLKTQYF.

Here the CDR3 reads CASTGLAGAREQYF. CDR3 DNA: TGTGCCAGCACCGGACTAGCGGGAGCTCGGGAGCAGTACTTC. The V call is TRBV6-1, the J call TRBJ2-7; 13 bases fit TRBD2. The CDR3 runs 14 residues. With V trimmed by 7 bases and J by 7 bases, 7 bases remained unmatched. Germline V CDR1 and CDR2: MNHNS, SASEGT.

The CDR3 sequence: CASTLAVNQPQHF. The CDR3, as DNA: TGCGCCAGCACCCTGGCAGTGAATCAGCCCCAGCATTTT. This sequence joins TRBV10-2 and TRBJ1-5; unclear D gene. The germline V gene has CDR1 WSHSY and CDR2 SAAADI. The CDR3 is 13 residues long. V lost 7 bases to trimming and J lost 4 bases, with 11 bases between them.

The chain couples TRBV7-9 to TRBJ2-2; 10 bases are shared with TRBD1. Germline V gene data show CDR1 as SEHNR and CDR2 as FQNEAQ (reference sequence). CDR3 length: 16 residues. V lost 7 bases, J lost 3 bases, and 8 bases stayed unmatched. The CDR3 DNA sequence: TGTGCCAGCAACCTGGACAGGGGGGTTCACACCGGGGAGCTGTTTTTT. Encoded protein: CASNLDRGVHTGELFF.